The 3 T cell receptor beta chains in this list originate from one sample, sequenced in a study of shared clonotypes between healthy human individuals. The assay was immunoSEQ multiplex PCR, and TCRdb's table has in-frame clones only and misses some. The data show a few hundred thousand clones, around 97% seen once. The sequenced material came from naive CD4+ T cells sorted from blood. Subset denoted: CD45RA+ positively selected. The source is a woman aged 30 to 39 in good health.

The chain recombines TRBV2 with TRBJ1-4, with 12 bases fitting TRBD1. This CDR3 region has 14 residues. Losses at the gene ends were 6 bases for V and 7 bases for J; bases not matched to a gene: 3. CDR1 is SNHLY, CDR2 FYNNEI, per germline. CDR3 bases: TGTGCCAGCAGCTGGGACAGGGGGCGTGAAAAACTGTTTTTT. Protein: CASSWDRGREKLFF.

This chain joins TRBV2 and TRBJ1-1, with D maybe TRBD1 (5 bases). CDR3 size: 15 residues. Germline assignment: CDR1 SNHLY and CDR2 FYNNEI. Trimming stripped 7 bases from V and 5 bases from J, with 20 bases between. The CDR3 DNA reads TGTGCCAGCATAAAAGAGGGGTTGATGGGGACTGAAGCTTTCTTT. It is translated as CASIKEGLMGTEAFF.

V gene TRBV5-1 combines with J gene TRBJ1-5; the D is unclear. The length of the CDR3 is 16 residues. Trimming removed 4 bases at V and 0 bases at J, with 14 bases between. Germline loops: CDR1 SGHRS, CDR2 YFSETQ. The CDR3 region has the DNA TGCGCCAGCAGCCCTGGTGTGGATTATAGCAATCAGCCCCAGCATTTT. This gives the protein CASSPGVDYSNQPQHF.